The 12 T cell receptor beta chains below come from one sample, sequenced in a study of blood T cell repertoires in COVID-19 (dated by TCRdb to about 2020). Receptor amplification or capture employed the immunoSEQ multiplex PCR assay. TCRdb obtained this table from immuneACCESS and retained in-frame rearrangements with V and J assigned. These tables miss some clones; where compared with another copy, unresolved V genes account for less than half of the shortfall, and the remainder is unexplained. Across this sample there are some 90,000 clones, with 89% seen only once. Approximately 8.9% of the sample is in the top ten clones. The source material was peripheral blood. These receptor sequences come from a man over 45 with acute or convalescent COVID-19.

Comments on this clone: The same CDR3 is also encoded by other DNA sequences in this sample. V gene TRBV30 combines with J gene TRBJ1-5; D ambiguous. V dropped 0 bases and J dropped 4 bases, with 7 bases sitting between them. CDR1 is GTSNPN, CDR2 SVGIG, per germline (reference sequence). This CDR3 has 13 residues. The CDR3, as DNA: TGTGCCTGGAGTGTAGCGGGTAATCAGCCCCAGCATTTT. Amino acids: CAWSVAGNQPQHF.

The chain combines TRBV19 with TRBJ2-7; TRBD1 might be the D (5 bases). The ends were cut back, 3 bases at V and 1 base at J, with 10 bases in the middle. This CDR3 is 14 amino acids long. Germline CDR1 reads LNHDA; CDR2 reads SQIVND (reference sequence). As DNA, the CDR3 is TGTGCCAGTAGTATTGCAGGGTCATCCTACGAGCAGTACGTC. Amino acid sequence: CASSIAGSSYEQYV.

The chain has TRBV9 and TRBJ2-2, with 14 bases that match TRBD2. The V gene's germline CDR1 is SGDLS and CDR2 YYNGEE. Germline trimming cut 4 bases from V and 7 bases from J; bases unmatched to any gene: 6. This CDR3 is 16 amino acids long. CDR3 sequence reads: CASSQGLAGEGGELFF. The CDR3 nucleotides read TGTGCCAGCAGCCAGGGACTAGCGGGGGAAGGCGGGGAGCTGTTTTTT.

V and J are TRBV5-4 and TRBJ1-3; tentatively, D is TRBD1 (6 bases). The V and J ends lost 4 bases and 0 bases respectively, with 17 bases between them. Germline V gives CDR1 SGHNT, CDR2 YYREEE (reference sequence). This CDR3 is 17 amino acids long. The CDR3 here is CASSIATGTYSGNTIYF. DNA for the CDR3: TGTGCCAGCAGCATAGCAACCGGGACATACTCTGGAAACACCATATATTTT. The full variable domain, completed using reference TRBV5-4 and TRBJ1-3, is ETGVTQSPTHLIKTRGQQVTLRCSSQSGHNTVSWYQQALGQGPQFIFQYYREEENGRGNFPPRFSGLQFPNYSSELNVNALELDDSALYLCASSIATGTYSGNTIYFGEGSWLTVV.

The V call is TRBV6-1, the J call TRBJ1-6; no clear D. The germline V gene encodes CDR1 MNHNS and CDR2 SASEGT. The length of the CDR3 is 13 residues. With 2 bases removed from V and 6 bases from J, the gap between germline ends came to 5 bases. The DNA of the CDR3 is TGTGCCAGCAGTGAAAAGCCTAATTCACCCCTCCACTTT. Protein product: CASSEKPNSPLHF.

This clone appeared once. V usage is TRBV15 and J usage is TRBJ2-1; D perhaps matches TRBD1 (7 bases). CDR1 and CDR2 (germline): LNHNV, YYDKDF (reference sequence). Trimming took 7 bases from V and 2 from J, leaving 21 bases between them. The length of the CDR3 is 17 residues. Written as DNA, the CDR3 is TGTGCCACCAACCCAGGGGGGCAGAGTAGGACCTACAATGAGCAGTTCTTC. Its protein is CATNPGGQSRTYNEQFF.

The chain is built from TRBV14 and TRBJ2-3; 13 bases fit TRBD2. This CDR3 region has 18 residues. Losses at the gene ends were 4 bases for V and 2 bases for J; bases not matched to a gene: 9. Germline V lookup: CDR1 SGHDN, CDR2 FVKESK. The DNA for the CDR3 is TGTGCCAGCAGCCGTCACCGACTAGCGGGGGGAACCACAGATACGCAGTATTTT. Protein product: CASSRHRLAGGTTDTQYF.

The V and J genes are TRBV9 and TRBJ1-1; a possible D gene is TRBD1 (5 bases). CDR3 size: 14 residues. Germline loops: CDR1 SGDLS, CDR2 YYNGEE. The germline V and J ends were trimmed by 1 base and 1 base, with 8 bases remaining between them. Here the CDR3 DNA reads TGTGCCAGCAGCGTACAGGGCCAGAACACTGAAGCTTTCTTT. This codes for CASSVQGQNTEAFF.

The chain carries TRBV6-6 and TRBJ1-4, with D possibly being TRBD1 (5 bases). The CDR3 runs to 14 residues. Germline V gene sequence: CDR1 MNHNY, CDR2 SVGAGI (reference sequence). V was trimmed by 11 bases and J by 0 bases, leaving 13 bases between them. The CDR3 region has the DNA TGTGCCTGTCACCAAGGGGCAACTAATGAAAAACTGTTTTTT. Encoded protein: CACHQGATNEKLFF.

The J gene is TRBJ1-1, the V gene TRBV4-2; tentative D call: TRBD1 (5 bases). Germline V gene sequence: CDR1 LGHNA, CDR2 YNFKEQ. V was clipped by 4 bases and J by 1 base, with 13 bases between them. This CDR3 region has 15 residues. CDR3 sequence (DNA): TGTGCCAGCAGCCCTGGCGGGGCCGAGAACACTGAAGCTTTCTTT. Encoded protein: CASSPGGAENTEAFF.

The chain links TRBV29-1 to TRBJ1-4, with 8 positions matching TRBD1. Germline CDR1 and CDR2: SQVTM and ANQGSEA. Trimming took 1 base from V and 8 from J; bases not matched to a gene: 6. This CDR3 has 14 amino acids. CDR3 amino acids: CSVEVDRVGEKLFF. The CDR3 DNA reads as TGCAGCGTTGAAGTGGACAGGGTAGGGGAAAAACTGTTTTTT.

The J gene is TRBJ2-1, the V gene TRBV24-1; 8 bases are shared with TRBD1. V gave up 2 bases and J gave up 2 bases; unmatched junction bases: 4. The CDR3 loop spans 16 amino acids. Germline V gene sequence: CDR1 KGHDR, CDR2 SFDVKD. The CDR3 region is CATSDYARGPYNEQFF. In DNA form, the CDR3 reads TGTGCCACCAGTGATTACGCCAGGGGGCCCTACAATGAGCAGTTCTTC.